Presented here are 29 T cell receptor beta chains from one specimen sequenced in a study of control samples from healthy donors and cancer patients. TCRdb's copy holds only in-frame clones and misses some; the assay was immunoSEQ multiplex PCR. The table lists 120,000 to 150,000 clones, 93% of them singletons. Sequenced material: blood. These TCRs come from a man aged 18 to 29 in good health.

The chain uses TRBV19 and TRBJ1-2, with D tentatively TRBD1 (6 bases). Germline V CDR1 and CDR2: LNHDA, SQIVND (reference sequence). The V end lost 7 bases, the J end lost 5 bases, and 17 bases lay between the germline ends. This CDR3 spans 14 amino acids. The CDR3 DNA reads TGTGCCAGTACCGTTGTGGGGGCTGTTTATGGCTACACCTTC. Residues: CASTVVGAVYGYTF.

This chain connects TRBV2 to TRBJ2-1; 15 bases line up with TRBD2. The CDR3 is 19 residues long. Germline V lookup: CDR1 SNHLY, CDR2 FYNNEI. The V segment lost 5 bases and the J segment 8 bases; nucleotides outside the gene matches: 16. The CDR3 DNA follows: TGTGCCAGCAGTACCTTTGGACTAGCGGGAGGGCCCGGGTCAGATGAGCAGTTCTTC. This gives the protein CASSTFGLAGGPGSDEQFF.

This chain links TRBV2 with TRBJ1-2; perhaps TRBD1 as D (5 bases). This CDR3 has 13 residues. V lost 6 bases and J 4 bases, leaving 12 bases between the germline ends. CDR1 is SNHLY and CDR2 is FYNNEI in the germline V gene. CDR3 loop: CASSLDTGYGYTF. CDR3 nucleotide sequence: TGTGCCAGCAGCCTGGACACCGGCTATGGCTACACCTTC.

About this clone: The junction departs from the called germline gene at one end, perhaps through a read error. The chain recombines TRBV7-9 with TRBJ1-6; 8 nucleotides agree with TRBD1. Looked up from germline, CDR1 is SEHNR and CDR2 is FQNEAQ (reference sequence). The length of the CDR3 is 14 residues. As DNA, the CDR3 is TGTGCCAGCACCTTAGGGACAGGACATTCACCCCTCCACTTT. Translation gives CASTLGTGHSPLHF. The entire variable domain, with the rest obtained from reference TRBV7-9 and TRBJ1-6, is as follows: DTGVSQNPRHKITKRGQNVTFRCDPISEHNRLYWYRQTLGQGPEFLTYFQNEAQLEKSRLLSDRFSAERPKGSFSTLEIQRTEQGDSAMYLCASTLGTGHSPLHFGNGTRLTVT.

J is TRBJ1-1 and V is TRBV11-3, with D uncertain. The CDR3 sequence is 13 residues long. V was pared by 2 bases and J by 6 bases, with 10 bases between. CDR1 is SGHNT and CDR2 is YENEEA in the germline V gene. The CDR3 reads CASSLSSRAEAFF. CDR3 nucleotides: TGTGCCAGCAGCTTAAGTTCCCGGGCTGAAGCTTTCTTT. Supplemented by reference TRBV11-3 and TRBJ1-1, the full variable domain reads EAGVVQSPRYKIIEKKQPVAFWCNPISGHNTLYWYLQNLGQGPELLIRYENEEAVDDSQLPKDRFSAERLKGVDSTLKIQPAELGDSAVYLCASSLSSRAEAFFGQGTRLTVV.

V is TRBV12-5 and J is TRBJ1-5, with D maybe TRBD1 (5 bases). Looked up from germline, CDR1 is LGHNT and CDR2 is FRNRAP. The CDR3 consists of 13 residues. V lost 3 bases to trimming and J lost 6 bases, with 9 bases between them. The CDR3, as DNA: TGTGCTAGTGGTTTTGGGGCGAGTCAGCCCCAGCATTTT. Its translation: CASGFGASQPQHF.

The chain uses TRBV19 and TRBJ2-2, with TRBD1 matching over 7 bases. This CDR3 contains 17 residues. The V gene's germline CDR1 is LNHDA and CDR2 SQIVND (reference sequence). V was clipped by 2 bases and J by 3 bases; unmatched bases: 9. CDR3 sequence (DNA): TGTGCCAGTAGTATAACCACCGGGACAGCTGACACCGGGGAGCTGTTTTTT. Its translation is CASSITTGTADTGELFF.

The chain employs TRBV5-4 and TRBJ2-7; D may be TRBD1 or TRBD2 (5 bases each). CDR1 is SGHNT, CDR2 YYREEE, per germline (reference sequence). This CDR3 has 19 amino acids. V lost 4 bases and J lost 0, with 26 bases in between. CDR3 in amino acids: CASSRFPSLGETSSYEQYF. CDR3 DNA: TGTGCCAGCAGCCGCTTCCCTTCGCTGGGGGAGACCAGCTCCTACGAGCAGTACTTC.

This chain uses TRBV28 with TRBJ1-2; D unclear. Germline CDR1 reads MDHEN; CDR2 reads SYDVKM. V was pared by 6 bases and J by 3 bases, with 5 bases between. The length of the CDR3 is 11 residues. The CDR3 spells CASSRDYGYTF. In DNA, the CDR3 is TGTGCCAGCAGCCGCGACTATGGCTACACCTTC.

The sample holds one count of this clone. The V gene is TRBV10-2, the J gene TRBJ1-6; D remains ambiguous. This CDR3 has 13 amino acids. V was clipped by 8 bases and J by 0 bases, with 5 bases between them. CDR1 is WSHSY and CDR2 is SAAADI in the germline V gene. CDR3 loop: CASQSSYNSPLHF. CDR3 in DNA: TGCGCCAGCCAGAGCTCCTATAATTCACCCCTCCACTTT.

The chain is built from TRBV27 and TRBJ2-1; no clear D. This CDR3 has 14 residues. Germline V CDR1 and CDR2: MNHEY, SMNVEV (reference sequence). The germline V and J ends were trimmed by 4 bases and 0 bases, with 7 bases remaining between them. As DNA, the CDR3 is TGTGCCAGCAGTTGGGTTAGCTCCTACAATGAGCAGTTCTTC. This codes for CASSWVSSYNEQFF.

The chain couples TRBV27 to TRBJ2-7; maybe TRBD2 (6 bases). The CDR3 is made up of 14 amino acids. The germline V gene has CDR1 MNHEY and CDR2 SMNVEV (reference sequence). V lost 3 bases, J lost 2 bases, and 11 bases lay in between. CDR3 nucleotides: TGTGCCAGCAGTTTGGGCGGGACCCCCTACGAGCAGTACTTC. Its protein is CASSLGGTPYEQYF.

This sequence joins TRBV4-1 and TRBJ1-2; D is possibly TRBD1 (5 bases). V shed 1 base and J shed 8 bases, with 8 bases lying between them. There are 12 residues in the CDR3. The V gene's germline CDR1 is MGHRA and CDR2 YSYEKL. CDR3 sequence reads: CASSQAQEGYTF. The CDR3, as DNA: TGCGCCAGCAGCCAAGCACAGGAGGGCTACACCTTC.

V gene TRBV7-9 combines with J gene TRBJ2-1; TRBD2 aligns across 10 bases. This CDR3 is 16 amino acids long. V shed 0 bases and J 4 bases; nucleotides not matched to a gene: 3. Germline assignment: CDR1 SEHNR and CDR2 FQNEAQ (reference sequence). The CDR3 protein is CASSLALLAGYNEQFF. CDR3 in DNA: TGTGCCAGCAGCTTAGCGCTACTAGCGGGGTACAATGAGCAGTTCTTC.

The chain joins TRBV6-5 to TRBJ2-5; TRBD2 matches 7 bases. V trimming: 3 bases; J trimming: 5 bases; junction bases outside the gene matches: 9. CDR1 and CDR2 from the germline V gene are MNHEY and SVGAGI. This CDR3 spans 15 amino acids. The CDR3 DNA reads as TGTGCCAGCAGTTATGGGCTAGGGGAGGGGGAGACCCAGTACTTC. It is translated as CASSYGLGEGETQYF.

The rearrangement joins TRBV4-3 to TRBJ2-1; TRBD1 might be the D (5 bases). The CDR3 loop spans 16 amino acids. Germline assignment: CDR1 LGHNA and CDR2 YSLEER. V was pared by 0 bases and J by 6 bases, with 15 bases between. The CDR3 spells CASSQDLAFRVNEQFF. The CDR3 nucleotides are TGCGCCAGCAGCCAAGATTTGGCTTTCAGGGTCAATGAGCAGTTCTTC.

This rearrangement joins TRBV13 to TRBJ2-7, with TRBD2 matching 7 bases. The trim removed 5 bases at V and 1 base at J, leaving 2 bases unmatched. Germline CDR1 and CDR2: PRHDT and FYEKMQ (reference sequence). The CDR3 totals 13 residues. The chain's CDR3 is CASSVGRSYEQYF. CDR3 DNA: TGTGCCAGCAGCGTCGGGAGGTCCTACGAGCAGTACTTC.

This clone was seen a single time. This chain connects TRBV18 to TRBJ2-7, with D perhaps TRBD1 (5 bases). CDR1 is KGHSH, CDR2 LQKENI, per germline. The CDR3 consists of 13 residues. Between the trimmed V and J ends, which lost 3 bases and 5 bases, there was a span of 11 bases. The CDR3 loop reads CASSPQGFHEQYF. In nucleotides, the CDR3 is TGTGCCAGCTCACCTCAGGGATTCCACGAGCAGTACTTC.

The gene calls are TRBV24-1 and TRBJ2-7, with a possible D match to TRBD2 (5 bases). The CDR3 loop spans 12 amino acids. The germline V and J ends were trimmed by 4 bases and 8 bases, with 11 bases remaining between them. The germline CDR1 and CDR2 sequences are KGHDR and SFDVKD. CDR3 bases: TGTGCCACCAGTGACGCGGGTTGGAAGCAGTACTTC. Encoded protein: CATSDAGWKQYF.

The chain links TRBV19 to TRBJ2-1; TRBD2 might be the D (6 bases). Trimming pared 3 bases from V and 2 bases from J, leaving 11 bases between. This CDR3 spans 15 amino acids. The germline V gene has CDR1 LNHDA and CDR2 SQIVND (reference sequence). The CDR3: CASSMGSGPYNEQFF. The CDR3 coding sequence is TGTGCCAGTAGTATGGGCAGCGGGCCCTACAATGAGCAGTTCTTC. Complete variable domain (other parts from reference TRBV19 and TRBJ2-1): DGGITQSPKYLFRKEGQNVTLSCEQNLNHDAMYWYRQDPGQGLRLIYYSQIVNDFQKGDIAEGYSVSREKKESFPLTVTSAQKNPTAFYLCASSMGSGPYNEQFFGPGTRLTVL.

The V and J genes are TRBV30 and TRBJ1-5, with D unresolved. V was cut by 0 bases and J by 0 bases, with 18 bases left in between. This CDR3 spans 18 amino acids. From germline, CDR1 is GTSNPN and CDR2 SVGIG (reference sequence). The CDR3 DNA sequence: TGTGCCTGGAGTGTAAGAGGAAGTTTGCTCTATAGCAATCAGCCCCAGCATTTT. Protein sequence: CAWSVRGSLLYSNQPQHF.

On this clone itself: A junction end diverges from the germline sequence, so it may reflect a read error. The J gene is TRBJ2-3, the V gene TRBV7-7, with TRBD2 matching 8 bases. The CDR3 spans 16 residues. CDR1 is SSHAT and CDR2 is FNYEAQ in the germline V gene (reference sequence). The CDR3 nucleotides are TGTGCTAGCAGCTTAGGGTTGCGGGAGGGCACAGATACGCAGTATTTT. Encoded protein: CASSLGLREGTDTQYF.

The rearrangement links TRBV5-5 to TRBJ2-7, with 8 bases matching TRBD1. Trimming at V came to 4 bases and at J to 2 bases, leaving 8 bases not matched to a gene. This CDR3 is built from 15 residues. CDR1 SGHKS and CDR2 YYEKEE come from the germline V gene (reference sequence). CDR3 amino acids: CASSGVDRGAYEQYF. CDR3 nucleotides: TGTGCCAGCAGCGGAGTAGACAGGGGAGCCTACGAGCAGTACTTC.

For the CDR3, the DNA is TGTGCCAGCAGCTTCGGCGGAGGGGCGCGGTATGGCTACACCTTC. It is translated as CASSFGGGARYGYTF. The genes are TRBV7-8 and TRBJ1-2; D might be TRBD1 (5 bases). Between the trimmed V and J ends, which lost 3 bases and 5 bases, there was a span of 16 bases. The germline V gene encodes CDR1 SGHVS and CDR2 FQNEAQ. The CDR3 is made up of 15 amino acids.

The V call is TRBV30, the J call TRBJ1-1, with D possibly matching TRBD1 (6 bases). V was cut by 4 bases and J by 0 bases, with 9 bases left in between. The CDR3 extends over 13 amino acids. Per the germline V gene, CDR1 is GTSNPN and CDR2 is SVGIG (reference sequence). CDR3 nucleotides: TGTGCCTGGAAGACAGGAGTGAACACTGAAGCTTTCTTT. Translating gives CAWKTGVNTEAFF.

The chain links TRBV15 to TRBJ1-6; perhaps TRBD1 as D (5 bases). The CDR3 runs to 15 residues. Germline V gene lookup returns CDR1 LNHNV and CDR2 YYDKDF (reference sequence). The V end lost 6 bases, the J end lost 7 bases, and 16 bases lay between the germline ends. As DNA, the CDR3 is TGTGCCACCAGTCCGTCCGGGGGAGTCAATTCACCCCTCCACTTT. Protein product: CATSPSGGVNSPLHF.

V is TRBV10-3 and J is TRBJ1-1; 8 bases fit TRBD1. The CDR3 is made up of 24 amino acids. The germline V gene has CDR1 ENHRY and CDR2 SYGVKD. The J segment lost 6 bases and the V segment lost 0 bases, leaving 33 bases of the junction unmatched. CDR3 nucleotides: TGTGCCATCAGTGAGTCGGTTGGAAGAGGTCTCCAAGTACAACGGGACAGGTCTAGGGCTGAAGCTTTCTTT. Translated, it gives CAISESVGRGLQVQRDRSRAEAFF.

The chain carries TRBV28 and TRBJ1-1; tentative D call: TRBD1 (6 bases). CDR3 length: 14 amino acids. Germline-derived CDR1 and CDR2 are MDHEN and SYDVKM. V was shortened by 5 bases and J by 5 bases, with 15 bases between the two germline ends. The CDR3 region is CASSPQGGWTEAFF. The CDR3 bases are TGTGCCAGCAGTCCACAGGGTGGATGGACTGAAGCTTTCTTT. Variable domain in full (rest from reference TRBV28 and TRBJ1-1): DVKVTQSSRYLVKRTGEKVFLECVQDMDHENMFWYRQDPGLGLRLIYFSYDVKMKEKGDIPEGYSVSREKKERFSLILESASTNQTSMYLCASSPQGGWTEAFFGQGTRLTVV.

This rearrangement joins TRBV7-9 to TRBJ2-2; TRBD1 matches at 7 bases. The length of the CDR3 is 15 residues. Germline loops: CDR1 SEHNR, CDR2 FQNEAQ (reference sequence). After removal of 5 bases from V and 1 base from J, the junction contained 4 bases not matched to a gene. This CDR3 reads CASSPTGVNTGELFF. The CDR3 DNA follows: TGTGCCAGCAGCCCCACAGGGGTGAACACCGGGGAGCTGTTTTTT.